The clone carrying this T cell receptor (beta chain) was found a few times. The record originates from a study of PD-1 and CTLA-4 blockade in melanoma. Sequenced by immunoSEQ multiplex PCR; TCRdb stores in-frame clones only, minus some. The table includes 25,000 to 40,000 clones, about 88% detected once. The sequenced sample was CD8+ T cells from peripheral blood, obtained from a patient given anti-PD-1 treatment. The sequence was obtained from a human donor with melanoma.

DNA for the CDR3: TGCAGCGTTGAAGATGGGGTGGGTAACTATGGCTACACCTTC. It yields the protein CSVEDGVGNYGYTF. The chain carries TRBV29-1 and TRBJ1-2; D is unresolved. V was clipped by 0 bases and J by 1 base, with 9 bases between them. CDR1 and CDR2 from the germline V gene are SQVTM and ANQGSEA. The CDR3 has 14 residues.